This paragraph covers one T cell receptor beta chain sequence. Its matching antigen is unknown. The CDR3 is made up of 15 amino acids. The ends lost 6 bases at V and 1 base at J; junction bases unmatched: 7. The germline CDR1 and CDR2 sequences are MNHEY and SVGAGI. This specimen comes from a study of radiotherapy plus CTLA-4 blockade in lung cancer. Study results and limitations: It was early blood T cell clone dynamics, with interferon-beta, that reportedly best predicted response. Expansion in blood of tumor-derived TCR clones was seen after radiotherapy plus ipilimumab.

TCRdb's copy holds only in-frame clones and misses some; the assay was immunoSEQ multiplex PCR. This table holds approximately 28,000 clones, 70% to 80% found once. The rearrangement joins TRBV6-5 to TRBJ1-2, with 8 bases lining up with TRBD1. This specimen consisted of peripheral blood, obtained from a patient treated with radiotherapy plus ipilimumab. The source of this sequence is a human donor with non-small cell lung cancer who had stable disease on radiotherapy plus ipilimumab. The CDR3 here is CASSRGTGLNYGYTF. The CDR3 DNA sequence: TGTGCCAGCAGCCGCGGGACAGGACTTAACTATGGCTACACCTTC.